These 6 T cell receptor beta chains came from one sample sequenced in a study of cytomegalovirus exposure and HLA in healthy donors. PCR primers comprised 60 Vbeta and 13 Jbeta primers. Sequenced by immunoSEQ multiplex PCR; TCRdb stores in-frame clones only, minus some. The repertoire holds 100,000 to 150,000 clones, with 75% to 85% as singletons. Sequencing was carried out using PBMCs. The receptors were gathered from a middle-aged man in good health and CMV-seronegative.

Only a few counts were recorded for this clone. V is TRBV4-1 and J is TRBJ2-5, with 12 bases aligning to TRBD2. V shed 2 bases, J shed 5 bases, and the junction held 6 bases outside the gene matches. Germline CDR1 MGHRA, CDR2 YSYEKL. The CDR3 covers 16 residues. Here the CDR3 DNA reads TGCGCCAGCAGCCAACTAGGACTAGCGGGGTCTGAGACCCAGTACTTC. This sequence encodes CASSQLGLAGSETQYF.

CDR3: CASSDNPGHTNTEAFF. The CDR3 nucleotides read TGTGCCAGCAGCGATAATCCGGGACATACGAACACTGAAGCTTTCTTT. The rearrangement links TRBV2 to TRBJ1-1; a possible D gene is TRBD1 (6 bases). Germline V gene sequence: CDR1 SNHLY, CDR2 FYNNEI. Trimming removed 6 bases at V and 1 base at J, with 18 bases between. CDR3 length equals 16 residues.

The chain has TRBV18 and TRBJ2-2; D is possibly TRBD2 (6 bases). V shed 1 base and J shed 6 bases, with 15 bases lying between them. The CDR3 loop spans 16 amino acids. Germline V gene sequence: CDR1 KGHSH, CDR2 LQKENI. CDR3 DNA: TGTGCCAGCTCACCACTCTCCCGTTCTAGCGCCGGGGAGCTGTTTTTT. Amino acids: CASSPLSRSSAGELFF.

The genes are TRBV11-1 and TRBJ2-1; D not certain. Trimming left V 0 bases short and J 6 bases short, with 9 bases between. Per germline, CDR1 SGHAT and CDR2 FQDESV (reference sequence). This CDR3 has 14 amino acids. CDR3 loop: CASSLAPTGNEQFF. The CDR3 coding sequence is TGTGCCAGCAGCTTAGCCCCGACTGGCAATGAGCAGTTCTTC.

The rearrangement joins TRBV7-9 to TRBJ1-2; D call uncertain. The CDR3 sequence is 17 residues long. Trimming removed 0 bases at V and 3 bases at J, with 17 bases between. CDR1 and CDR2 (germline): SEHNR, FQNEAQ (reference sequence). DNA for the CDR3: TGTGCCAGCAGCTTAGCGGGAGGCCGGCAGCTAGACTATGGCTACACCTTC. Protein product: CASSLAGGRQLDYGYTF.

The chain combines TRBV6-5 with TRBJ1-1, with 8 bases fitting TRBD1. Germline assignment: CDR1 MNHEY and CDR2 SVGAGI. Trimming cost V 5 bases and J 3 bases; bases outside gene matches: 8. The CDR3 runs to 15 residues. This CDR3 is CASSQTGAVYTEAFF. Written as DNA, the CDR3 is TGTGCCAGCAGTCAGACAGGGGCCGTTTACACTGAAGCTTTCTTT.